The entry below gives a single T cell receptor beta chain sequence along with its context. Its antigen is unknown. The data derive from a study of cytomegalovirus exposure and HLA in healthy donors. Study-wide points: The classifier reportedly diagnosed cytomegalovirus status with high sensitivity and specificity.

Libraries were prepared by immunoSEQ multiplex PCR; TCRdb keeps only in-frame clonotypes and omits some of them. The table has roughly 48,000 clones, just over 85% seen once. Trimming cost V 5 bases and J 3 bases; bases outside gene matches: 5. The CDR3 extends over 14 amino acids. CDR1 MNHEY and CDR2 SVGAGI come from the germline V gene. The sample comprised PBMCs. This chain uses TRBV6-5 with TRBJ2-3; 7 bases agree with TRBD2. The receptor was isolated from a woman in her 30s in good health and CMV-seronegative. Written as DNA, the CDR3 is TGTGCCAGCAGTAGGCGCGGGGGAACAGATACGCAGTATTTT. Amino acid sequence: CASSRRGGTDTQYF.